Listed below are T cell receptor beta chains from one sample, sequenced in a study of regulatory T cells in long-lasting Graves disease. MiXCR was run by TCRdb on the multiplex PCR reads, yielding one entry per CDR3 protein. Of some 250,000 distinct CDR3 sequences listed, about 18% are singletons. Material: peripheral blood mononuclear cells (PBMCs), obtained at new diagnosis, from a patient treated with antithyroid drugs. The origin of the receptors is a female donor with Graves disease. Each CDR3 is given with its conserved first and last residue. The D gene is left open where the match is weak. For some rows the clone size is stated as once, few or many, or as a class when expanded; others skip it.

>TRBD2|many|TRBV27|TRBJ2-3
TGTGCCAGCAGTTCCGAACTAGCGGGATGGAGCACAGATACGCAGTATTTT
CASSSELAGWSTDTQYF
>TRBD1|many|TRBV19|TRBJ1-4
TGTGCCAGTAGCTTCTCCTATGGACAGGGATTTAATGAAAAACTGTTTTTT
CASSFSYGQGFNEKLFF
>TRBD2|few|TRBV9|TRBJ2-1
TGTGCCAGCAGCGTAGAGGGGACTAGCGGGACGGGCAATGAGCAGTTCTTC
CASSVEGTSGTGNEQFF
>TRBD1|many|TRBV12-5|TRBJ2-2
TGTGCTAGTGGTTTGTTCCCACCGACAGGGGGGAACACCGGGGAGCTGTTTTTT
CASGLFPPTGGNTGELFF
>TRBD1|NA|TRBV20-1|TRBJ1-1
TGCAGTGCCCAACAGGGGAGGACTGAAGCTTTCTTT
CSAQQGRTEAFF
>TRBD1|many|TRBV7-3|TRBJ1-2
TGTGCCAGCAGCTTAAGGGACAGGGATAAGCGTGGCTACACCTTC
CASSLRDRDKRGYTF
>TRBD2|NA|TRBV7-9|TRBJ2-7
TGTGCCAGCAGCCCCCGGACTAGCGGGAGTAAAGAGCAGTACTTC
CASSPRTSGSKEQYF
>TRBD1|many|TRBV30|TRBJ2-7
TGTGCCTGGCAGGGACAGGGGATTCCCGAGCAGTACTTC
CAWQGQGIPEQYF
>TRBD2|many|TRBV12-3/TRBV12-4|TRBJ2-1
TGTGCCAGCAGTCATATAGCGGGCGGATTAGGGTACAATGAGCAGTTCTTC
CASSHIAGGLGYNEQFF
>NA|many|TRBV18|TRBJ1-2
TGTGCCAGCTCACCACAAGGCCAATCGGGCTACACCTTC
CASSPQGQSGYTF
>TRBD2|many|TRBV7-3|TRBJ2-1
TGTGCCAGCAGCTTAGGCAGGCTAACAGCGGGGATCTACAATGAGCAGTTCTTC
CASSLGRLTAGIYNEQFF
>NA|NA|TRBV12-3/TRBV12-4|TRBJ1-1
TGTGCCAGCAGTCGGGCAGGGGTCACTGAAGCTTTCTTT
CASSRAGVTEAFF